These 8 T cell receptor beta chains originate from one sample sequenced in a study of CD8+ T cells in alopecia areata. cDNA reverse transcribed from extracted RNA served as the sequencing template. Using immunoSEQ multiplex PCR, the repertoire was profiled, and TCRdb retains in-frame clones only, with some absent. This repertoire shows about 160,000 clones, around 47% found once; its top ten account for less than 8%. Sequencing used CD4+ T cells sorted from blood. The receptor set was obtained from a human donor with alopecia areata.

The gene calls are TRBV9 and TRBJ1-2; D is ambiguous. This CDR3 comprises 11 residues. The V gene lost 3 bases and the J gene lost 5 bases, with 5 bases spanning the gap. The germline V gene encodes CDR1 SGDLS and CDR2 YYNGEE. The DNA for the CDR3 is TGTGCCAGCAGCGCGACGTATGGCTACACCTTC. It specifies CASSATYGYTF. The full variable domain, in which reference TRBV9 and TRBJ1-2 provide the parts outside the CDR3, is DSGVTQTPKHLITATGQRVTLRCSPRSGDLSVYWYQQSLDQGLQFLIQYYNGEERAKGNILERFSAQQFPDLHSELNLSSLELGDSALYFCASSATYGYTFGSGTRLTVV.

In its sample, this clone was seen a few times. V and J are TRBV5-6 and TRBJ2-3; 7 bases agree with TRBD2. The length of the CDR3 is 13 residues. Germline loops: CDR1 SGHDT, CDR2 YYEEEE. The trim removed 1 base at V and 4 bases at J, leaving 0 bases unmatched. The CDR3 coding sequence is TGTGCCAGCAGCTTGCGGGAGGCAGATACGCAGTATTTT. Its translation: CASSLREADTQYF.

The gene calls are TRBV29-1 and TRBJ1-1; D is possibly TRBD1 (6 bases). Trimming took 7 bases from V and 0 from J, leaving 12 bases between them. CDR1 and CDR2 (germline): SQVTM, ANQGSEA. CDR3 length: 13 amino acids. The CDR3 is CSAGGQLNTEAFF. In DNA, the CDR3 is TGCAGCGCCGGGGGACAACTGAACACTGAAGCTTTCTTT.

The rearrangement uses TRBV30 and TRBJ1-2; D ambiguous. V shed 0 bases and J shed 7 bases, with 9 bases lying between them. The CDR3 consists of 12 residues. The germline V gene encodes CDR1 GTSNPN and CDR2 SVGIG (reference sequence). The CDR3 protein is CAWSVLSGGYTF. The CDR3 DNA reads TGTGCCTGGAGTGTACTCTCGGGTGGCTACACCTTC.

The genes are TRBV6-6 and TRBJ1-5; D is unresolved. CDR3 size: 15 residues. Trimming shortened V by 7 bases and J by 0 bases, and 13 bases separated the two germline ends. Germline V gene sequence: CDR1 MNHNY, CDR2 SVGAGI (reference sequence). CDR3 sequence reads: CASKESADSNQPQHF. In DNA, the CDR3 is TGTGCCAGCAAGGAGTCAGCAGATAGCAATCAGCCCCAGCATTTT.

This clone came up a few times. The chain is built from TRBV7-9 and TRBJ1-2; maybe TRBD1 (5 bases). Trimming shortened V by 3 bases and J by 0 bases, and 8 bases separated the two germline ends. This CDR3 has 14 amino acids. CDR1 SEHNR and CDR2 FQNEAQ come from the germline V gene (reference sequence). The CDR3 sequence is CASSFGGSNYGYTF. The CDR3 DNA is TGTGCCAGCAGCTTTGGGGGTTCTAACTATGGCTACACCTTC.

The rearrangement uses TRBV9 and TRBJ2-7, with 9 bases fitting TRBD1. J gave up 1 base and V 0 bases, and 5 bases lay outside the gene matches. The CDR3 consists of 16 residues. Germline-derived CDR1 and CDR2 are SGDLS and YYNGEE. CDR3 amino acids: CASSVDGTGQSYEQYF. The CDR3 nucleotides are TGTGCCAGCAGCGTAGATGGGACAGGGCAGTCCTACGAGCAGTACTTC. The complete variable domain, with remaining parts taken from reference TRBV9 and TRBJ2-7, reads DSGVTQTPKHLITATGQRVTLRCSPRSGDLSVYWYQQSLDQGLQFLIQYYNGEERAKGNILERFSAQQFPDLHSELNLSSLELGDSALYFCASSVDGTGQSYEQYFGPGTRLTVT.

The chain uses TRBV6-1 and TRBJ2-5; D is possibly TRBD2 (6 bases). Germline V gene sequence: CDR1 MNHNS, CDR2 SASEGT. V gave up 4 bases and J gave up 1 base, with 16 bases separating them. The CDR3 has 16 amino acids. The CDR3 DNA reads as TGTGCCAGCAGTGGTTGGGGGGTGGTTGGCCAAGAGACCCAGTACTTC. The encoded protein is CASSGWGVVGQETQYF.